The next 9 T cell receptor beta chains were all read from a single sample in a study of cytomegalovirus exposure and HLA in healthy donors. The primer mix had 60 Vbeta and 13 Jbeta primers. Profiled with immunoSEQ multiplex PCR; TCRdb holds only in-frame clones, not every one. The table has roughly 160,000 clones, approximately 80% seen once. Sequencing was performed on PBMCs. The receptors come from a woman aged 45-65 years in good health and CMV-seropositive.

This chain uses TRBV18 with TRBJ2-7; 8 positions match TRBD1. The CDR3 totals 18 residues. The germline V gene encodes CDR1 KGHSH and CDR2 LQKENI. J lost 5 bases, V lost 6 bases, and 21 bases had no gene match. The CDR3 sequence: CASSQNLNPGQAANEQYF. In nucleotides, the CDR3 is TGTGCCAGCTCTCAAAATCTAAATCCGGGACAGGCGGCGAACGAGCAGTACTTC.

The chain employs TRBV5-1 and TRBJ2-3; perhaps TRBD2 as D (5 bases). Trimming cost V 0 bases and J 13 bases, with 18 bases left between them. The germline CDR1 and CDR2 sequences are SGHRS and YFSETQ. The CDR3 consists of 14 residues. The CDR3 reads CASSLAGRWVGEYF. CDR3 nucleotides: TGCGCCAGCAGCTTGGCAGGCCGGTGGGTCGGGGAGTATTTT.

The chain is built from TRBV5-4 and TRBJ2-1, with 11 bases matching TRBD2. With 4 bases clipped from V and 12 bases from J, the junction kept 15 bases outside the gene matches. Germline-derived CDR1 and CDR2 are SGHNT and YYREEE (reference sequence). The CDR3 covers 16 residues. CDR3 sequence reads: CASSLNDGLAGRRQFF. As DNA, the CDR3 is TGTGCCAGCAGCCTCAACGACGGACTAGCGGGCCGGAGGCAGTTCTTC.

V gene TRBV11-3 combines with J gene TRBJ1-1; weak D call: TRBD1 (5 bases). Trimming took 4 bases from V and 3 from J, leaving 12 bases between them. The germline gives CDR1 SGHNT, CDR2 YENEEA. The CDR3 runs to 14 residues. The CDR3 protein is CASSSGGSDTEAFF. In DNA, the CDR3 is TGTGCCAGCAGCTCGGGGGGTTCAGACACTGAAGCTTTCTTT.

V gene TRBV4-3 combines with J gene TRBJ2-7; unclear D gene. With 4 bases removed from V and 3 bases from J, the gap between germline ends came to 13 bases. In germline, CDR1 is LGHNA, CDR2 YSLEER. There are 14 residues in the CDR3. The CDR3 DNA reads TGCGCCAGCAGCCGAGGCCGCAATAGCTACGAGCAGTACTTC. Protein: CASSRGRNSYEQYF.

The chain has TRBV11-3 and TRBJ1-5; D may be TRBD1 (5 bases). V shed 3 bases and J shed 7 bases, with 10 bases lying between them. Germline V gene data show CDR1 as SGHNT and CDR2 as YENEEA. CDR3 size: 13 residues. The CDR3 region is CASSLQGGQPQHF. The DNA of the CDR3 is TGTGCCAGCAGCTTGCAGGGTGGGCAGCCCCAGCATTTT.

The chain couples TRBV18 to TRBJ1-4; TRBD1 might be the D (5 bases). The ends were cut back, 2 bases at V and 5 bases at J, with 6 bases in the middle. The CDR3 spans 13 residues. Per germline, CDR1 KGHSH and CDR2 LQKENI. CDR3 bases: TGTGCCAGCTCACCAGGGGGGAATGAAAAACTGTTTTTT. Residues: CASSPGGNEKLFF.

The gene calls are TRBV2 and TRBJ2-3; 7 nucleotides agree with TRBD1. The V gene's germline CDR1 is SNHLY and CDR2 FYNNEI. The CDR3 sequence is 12 residues long. The V segment lost 8 bases and the J segment 1 base; nucleotides outside the gene matches: 0. In DNA form, the CDR3 reads TGTGCCAGCGACAGGGGCACAGATACGCAGTATTTT. It encodes CASDRGTDTQYF.

The chain carries TRBV7-2 and TRBJ2-3; 10 nucleotides agree with TRBD2. Trimming cost V 6 bases and J 1 base; bases outside gene matches: 4. This CDR3 has 15 residues. Germline V gene lookup returns CDR1 SGHTA and CDR2 FQGNSA. CDR3 nucleotides: TGTGCCAGCAGTTTCGGGACTAGCGGCACAGATACGCAGTATTTT. The encoded protein is CASSFGTSGTDTQYF.